A single T cell receptor beta chain is shown here with its context. Its specificity is not known. Described time point: peripheral blood 6 weeks after treatment start. The sample belongs to a study of PD-L1 blockade in urothelial cancer. TCRdb keeps only in-frame clones here, not all; method: immunoSEQ multiplex PCR. The profile shows 95,000 to 150,000 clones, 86% of them singletons. The V segment lost 7 bases and the J segment 5 bases; nucleotides outside the gene matches: 6. The CDR3 runs to 13 residues. Germline-derived CDR1 and CDR2 are LNHDA and SQIVND (reference sequence). Notes on the study in general: Improved survival was predicted by pretreatment blood TCR clonality below the median. Tumor-linked clones in blood grew more by 3 weeks in durable-benefit patients.

The chain recombines TRBV19 with TRBJ1-2, with 8 bases lining up with TRBD1. This TCR derives from a man aged 45 to 65 with urothelial cancer. This specimen consisted of PBMCs, obtained around atezolizumab (anti-PD-L1) treatment. The CDR3 DNA is TGTGCCAGTACCTGGGACAGGAGTTATGGCTACACCTTC. Its protein is CASTWDRSYGYTF.